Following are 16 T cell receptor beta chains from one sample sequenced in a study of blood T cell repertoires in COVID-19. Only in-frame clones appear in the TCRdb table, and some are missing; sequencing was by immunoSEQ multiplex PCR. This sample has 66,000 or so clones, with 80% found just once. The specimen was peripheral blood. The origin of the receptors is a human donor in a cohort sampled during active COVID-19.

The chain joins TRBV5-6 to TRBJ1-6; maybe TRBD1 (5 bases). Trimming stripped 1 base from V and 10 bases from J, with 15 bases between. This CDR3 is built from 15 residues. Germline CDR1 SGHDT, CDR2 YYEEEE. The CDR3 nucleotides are TGTGCCAGCAGCTTGCGATCCAGGGTGCAATCACCCCTCCACTTT. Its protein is CASSLRSRVQSPLHF.

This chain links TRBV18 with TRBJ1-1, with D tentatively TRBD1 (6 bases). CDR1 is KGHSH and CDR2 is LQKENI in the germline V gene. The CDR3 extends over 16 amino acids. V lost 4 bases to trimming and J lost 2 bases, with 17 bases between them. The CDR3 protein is CASSQGTGTLNTEAFF. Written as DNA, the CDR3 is TGTGCCAGCTCACAGGGTACGGGGACACTTAACACTGAAGCTTTCTTT.

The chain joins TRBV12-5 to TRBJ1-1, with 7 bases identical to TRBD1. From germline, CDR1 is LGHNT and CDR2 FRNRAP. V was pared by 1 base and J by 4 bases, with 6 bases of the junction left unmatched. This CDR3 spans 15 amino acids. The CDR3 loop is CASGLGQGRSTEAFF. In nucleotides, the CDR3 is TGTGCTAGTGGTTTGGGACAGGGTAGGAGCACTGAAGCTTTCTTT. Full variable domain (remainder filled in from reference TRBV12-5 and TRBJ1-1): DARVTQTPRHKVTEMGQEVTMRCQPILGHNTVFWYRQTMMQGLELLAYFRNRAPLDDSGMPKDRFSAEMPDATLATLKIQPSEPRDSAVYFCASGLGQGRSTEAFFGQGTRLTVV.

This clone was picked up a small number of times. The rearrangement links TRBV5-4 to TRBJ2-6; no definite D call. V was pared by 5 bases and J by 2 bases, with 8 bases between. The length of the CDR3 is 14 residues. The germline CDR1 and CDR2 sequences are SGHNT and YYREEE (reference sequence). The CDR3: CASSRVTGANVLTF. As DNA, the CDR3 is TGTGCCAGCAGTCGGGTTACTGGGGCCAACGTCCTGACTTTC.

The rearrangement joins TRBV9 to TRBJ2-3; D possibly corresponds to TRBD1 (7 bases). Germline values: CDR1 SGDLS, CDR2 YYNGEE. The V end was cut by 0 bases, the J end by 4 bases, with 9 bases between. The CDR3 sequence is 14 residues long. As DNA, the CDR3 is TGTGCCAGCAGCGTAGCCAGGGGGGCAGATACGCAGTATTTT. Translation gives CASSVARGADTQYF. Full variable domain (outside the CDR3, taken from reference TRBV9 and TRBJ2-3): DSGVTQTPKHLITATGQRVTLRCSPRSGDLSVYWYQQSLDQGLQFLIQYYNGEERAKGNILERFSAQQFPDLHSELNLSSLELGDSALYFCASSVARGADTQYFGPGTRLTVL.

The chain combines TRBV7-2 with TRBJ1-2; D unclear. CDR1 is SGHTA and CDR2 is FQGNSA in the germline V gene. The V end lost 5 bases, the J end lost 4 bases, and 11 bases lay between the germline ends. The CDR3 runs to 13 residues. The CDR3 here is CASSLGRGYGYTF. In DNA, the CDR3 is TGTGCCAGCAGCCTAGGACGGGGCTATGGCTACACCTTC.

The CDR3 sequence is CASSLSGRAVVGETQYF. The DNA for the CDR3 is TGTGCCAGCAGCCTTAGCGGGAGGGCCGTTGTGGGAGAGACCCAGTACTTC. The chain employs TRBV21-1 and TRBJ2-5; TRBD2, the table's D call, lacks a check against the DNA. TRBV21-1 is a listed pseudogene. CDR3 length: 17 residues.

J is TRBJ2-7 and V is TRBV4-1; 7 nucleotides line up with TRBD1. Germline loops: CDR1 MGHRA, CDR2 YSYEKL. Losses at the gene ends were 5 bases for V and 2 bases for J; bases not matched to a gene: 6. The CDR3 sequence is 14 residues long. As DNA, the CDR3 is TGCGCCAGCAGCGCTAGACAGGGTCCCTACGAGCAGTACTTC. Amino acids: CASSARQGPYEQYF.

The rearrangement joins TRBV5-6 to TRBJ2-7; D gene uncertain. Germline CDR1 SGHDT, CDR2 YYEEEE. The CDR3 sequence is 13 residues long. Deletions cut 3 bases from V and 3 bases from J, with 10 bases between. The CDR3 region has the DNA TGTGCCAGCAGCTCCACGCAGGACTACGAGCAGTACTTC. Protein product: CASSSTQDYEQYF. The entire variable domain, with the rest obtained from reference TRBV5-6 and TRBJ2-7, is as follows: DAGVTQSPTHLIKTRGQQVTLRCSPKSGHDTVSWYQQALGQGPQFIFQYYEEEERQRGNFPDRFSGHQFPNYSSELNVNALLLGDSALYLCASSSTQDYEQYFGPGTRLTVT.

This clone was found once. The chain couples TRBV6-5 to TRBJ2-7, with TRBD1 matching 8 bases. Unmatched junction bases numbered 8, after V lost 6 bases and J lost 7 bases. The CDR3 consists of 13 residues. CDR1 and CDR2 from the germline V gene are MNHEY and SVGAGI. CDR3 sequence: CASRGQGAREQYF. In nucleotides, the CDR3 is TGTGCCAGCAGGGGCCAGGGGGCGAGGGAGCAGTACTTC.

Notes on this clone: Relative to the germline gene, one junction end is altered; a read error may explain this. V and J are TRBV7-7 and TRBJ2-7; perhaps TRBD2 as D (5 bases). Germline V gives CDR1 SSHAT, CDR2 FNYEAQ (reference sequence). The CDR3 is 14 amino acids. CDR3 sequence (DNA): TGTGCTAGCAGCTTAGCCCCGGGGAGCTACGAGCAGTACTTC. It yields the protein CASSLAPGSYEQYF.

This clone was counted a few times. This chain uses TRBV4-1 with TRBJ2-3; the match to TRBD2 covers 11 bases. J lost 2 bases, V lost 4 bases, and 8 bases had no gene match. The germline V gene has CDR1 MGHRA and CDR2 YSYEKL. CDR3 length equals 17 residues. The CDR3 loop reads CASSPAGLAGLTDTQYF. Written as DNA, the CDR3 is TGCGCCAGCAGCCCTGCCGGACTAGCGGGCCTCACAGATACGCAGTATTTT.

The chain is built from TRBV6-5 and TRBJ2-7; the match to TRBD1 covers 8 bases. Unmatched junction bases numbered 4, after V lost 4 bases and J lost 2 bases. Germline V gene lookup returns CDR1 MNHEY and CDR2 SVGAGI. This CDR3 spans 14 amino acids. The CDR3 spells CASSLNRGTYEQYF. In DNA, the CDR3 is TGTGCCAGCAGTTTAAACAGGGGGACCTACGAGCAGTACTTC.

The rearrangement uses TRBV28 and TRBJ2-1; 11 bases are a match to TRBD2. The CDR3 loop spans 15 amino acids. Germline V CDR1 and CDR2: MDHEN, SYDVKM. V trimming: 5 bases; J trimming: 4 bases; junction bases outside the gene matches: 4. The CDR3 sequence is CASSTSGRGYNEQFF. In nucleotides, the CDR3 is TGTGCCAGCAGTACTAGCGGGAGAGGGTACAATGAGCAGTTCTTC.

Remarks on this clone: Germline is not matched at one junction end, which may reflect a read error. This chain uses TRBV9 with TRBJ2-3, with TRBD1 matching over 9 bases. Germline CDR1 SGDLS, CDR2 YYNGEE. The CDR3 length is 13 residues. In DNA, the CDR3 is TGTGCCAGCAGCGTAGAAGAGGGGACAGGGTTACTTTTT. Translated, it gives CASSVEEGTGLLF.

CDR3 sequence (DNA): TGTGCCAGCAGCTCGACAGGGAGCGGACCCTACAATGAGCAGTTCTTC. Its protein is CASSSTGSGPYNEQFF. This sequence joins TRBV7-2 and TRBJ2-1; 7 positions match TRBD1. There are 16 residues in the CDR3. The junction had 8 bases not matched to a gene; V was cut back by 4 bases and J by 2 bases. Germline V gene sequence: CDR1 SGHTA, CDR2 FQGNSA.